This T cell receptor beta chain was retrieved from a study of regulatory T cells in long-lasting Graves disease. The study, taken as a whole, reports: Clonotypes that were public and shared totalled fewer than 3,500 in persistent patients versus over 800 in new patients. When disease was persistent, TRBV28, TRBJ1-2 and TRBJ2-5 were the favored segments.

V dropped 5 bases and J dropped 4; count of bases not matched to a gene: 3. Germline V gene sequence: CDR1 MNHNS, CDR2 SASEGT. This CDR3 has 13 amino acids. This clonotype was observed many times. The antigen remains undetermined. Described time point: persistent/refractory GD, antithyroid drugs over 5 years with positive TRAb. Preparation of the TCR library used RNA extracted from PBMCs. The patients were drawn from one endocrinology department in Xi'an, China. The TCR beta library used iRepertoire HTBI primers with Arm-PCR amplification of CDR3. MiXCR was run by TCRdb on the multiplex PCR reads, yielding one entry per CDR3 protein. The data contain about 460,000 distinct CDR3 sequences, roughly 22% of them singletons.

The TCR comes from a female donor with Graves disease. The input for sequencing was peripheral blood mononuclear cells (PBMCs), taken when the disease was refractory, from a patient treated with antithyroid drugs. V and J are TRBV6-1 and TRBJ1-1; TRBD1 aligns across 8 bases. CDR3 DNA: TGTGCCAGCAGTACCGACAGGGGCACTGAAGCTTTCTTT. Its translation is CASSTDRGTEAFF.